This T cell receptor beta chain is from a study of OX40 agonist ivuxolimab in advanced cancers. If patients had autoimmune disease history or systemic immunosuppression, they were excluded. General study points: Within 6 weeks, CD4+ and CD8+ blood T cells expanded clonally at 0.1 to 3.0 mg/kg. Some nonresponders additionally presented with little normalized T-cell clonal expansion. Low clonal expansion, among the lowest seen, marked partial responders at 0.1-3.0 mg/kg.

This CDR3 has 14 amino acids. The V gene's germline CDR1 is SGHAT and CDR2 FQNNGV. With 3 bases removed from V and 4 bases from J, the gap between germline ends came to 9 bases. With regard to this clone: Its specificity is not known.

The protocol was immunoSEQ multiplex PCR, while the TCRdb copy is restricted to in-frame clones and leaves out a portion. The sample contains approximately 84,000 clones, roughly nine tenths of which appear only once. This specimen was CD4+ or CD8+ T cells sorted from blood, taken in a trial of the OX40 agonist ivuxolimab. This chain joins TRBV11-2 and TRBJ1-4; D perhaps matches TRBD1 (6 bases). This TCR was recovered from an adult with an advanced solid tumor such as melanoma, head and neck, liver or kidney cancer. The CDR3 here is CASSLGRGNEKLFF. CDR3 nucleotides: TGTGCCAGCAGCTTGGGCAGGGGTAATGAAAAACTGTTTTTT.